Listed below are T cell receptor beta chains from one sample, sequenced in a study of T cells in Graves' hyperthyroidism and ophthalmopathy. MiXCR, run by TCRdb on the multiplex PCR reads, gives a single entry per CDR3 protein. The sample lists 500,000 or so distinct CDR3 sequences, 15% to 20% seen once, with 25% to 30% in the top ten. Sequences were obtained from blood. The receptors come from a woman in her twenties or thirties with Graves' ophthalmopathy. The CDR3 runs from the conserved cysteine through the conserved F or W. The order of the fields is clone size, D gene, V gene, J gene, CDR3 DNA, CDR3 protein. The D gene is left open where the match is weak. Rows may omit the clone size; those that give it use once, few, many or a size class.

>.|.|TRBV27|TRBJ2-1
TGTGCCAGCTCCTACCAAGGGCTAGGTGAGCAGTTCTTC
CASSYQGLGEQFF
>.|TRBD1|TRBV30|TRBJ1-1
TGTGCCTGGAGTAGAGGGACAGGGGGCTCTGAAGCTTTCTTT
CAWSRGTGGSEAFF
>few|.|TRBV2|TRBJ2-1
TGTGCCAGCCGAGTGGAGGGTTTCAATGAGCAGTTCTTC
CASRVEGFNEQFF
>.|TRBD1|TRBV27|TRBJ1-2
TGTGCCAGCAGTCCCCAGGGACAGGGGAACTATGGCTACACCTTC
CASSPQGQGNYGYTF
>.|TRBD2|TRBV9|TRBJ2-5
TGTGCCAGCAGCCCCGGGGGGAGGAATCGAGAGACCCAGTACTTC
CASSPGGRNRETQYF
>many|TRBD1|TRBV12-3/TRBV12-4|TRBJ1-2
TGTGCCAGCAGTTCCCGGACAGGGTATGGCTACACCTTC
CASSSRTGYGYTF
>few|TRBD2|TRBV6-1|TRBJ2-7
TGTGCCAGCAGTGACCGACTAGCGGGGATCTACGAGCAGTACTTC
CASSDRLAGIYEQYF
>many|.|TRBV6-2/TRBV6-3|TRBJ1-5
TGTGCCAGCAGTTATGTGGCAGCTAATCAGCCCCAGCATTTT
CASSYVAANQPQHF
>many|TRBD2|TRBV7-9|TRBJ2-7
TGTGCCAGCAGCTTAGTGAGTGCGGGAGCTTGGTACGAGCAGTACTTC
CASSLVSAGAWYEQYF
>many|.|TRBV12-3/TRBV12-4|TRBJ2-5
TGTGCCAGCAGTTTGATCCTGGGGGGCCAAGAGACCCAGTACTTC
CASSLILGGQETQYF
>few|TRBD2|TRBV6-2/TRBV6-3|TRBJ2-1
TGTGCCAGCGCCGGGACTAGCGGGGGGAATGAGCAGTTCTTC
CASAGTSGGNEQFF
>.|.|TRBV10-3|TRBJ2-7
TGTGCCATCAGTGGGATTTCAACAGGGAGCATTTCCTACGAGCAGTACTTC
CAISGISTGSISYEQYF
>few|TRBD2|TRBV20-1|TRBJ2-1
TGCAGTGCTAGAGAACTAGCGGGGCCTTACAATGAGCAGTTCTTC
CSARELAGPYNEQFF
>many|.|TRBV3-1|TRBJ2-5
TGTGCCAGCAGCCAGAATGAGGGGGAGAGTGAGACCCAGTACTTC
CASSQNEGESETQYF
>.|.|TRBV7-9|TRBJ2-7
TGTGCCAGCAGCTCCTGGGACTCCAACAACGAGCAGTACTTC
CASSSWDSNNEQYF
>many|.|TRBV7-7|TRBJ2-1
TGTGCCAGCAGCTTAACTAGGTACAATGAGCAGTTCTTC
CASSLTRYNEQFF
>.|.|TRBV11-2|TRBJ2-2
TGTGCCAGCAGCTCCACCTCTTTAGTAGGGGGGCTGTTTTTT
CASSSTSLVGGLFF
>.|.|TRBV14|TRBJ1-4
TGTGCCAGCAGCCAACGCGCGTATAAACTGTTTTTT
CASSQRAYKLFF
>.|TRBD1|TRBV20-1|TRBJ1-5
TGCAGTGCTAGAGATGGGGGCACAGGGGACAATCAGCCCCAGCATTTT
CSARDGGTGDNQPQHF
>.|.|TRBV18|TRBJ1-1
TGTGCCAGCTCACCACCCTACAGTATGAACACTGAAGCTTTCTTT
CASSPPYSMNTEAFF
>few|.|TRBV6-5|TRBJ2-2
TGTGCCAGCAGTTACTCGAGGCAGAACACCGGGGAGCTGTTTTTT
CASSYSRQNTGELFF
>few|.|TRBV6-1|TRBJ1-1
TGTGCCAGCAGCCAAAGATGGAGCACTGAAGCTTTCTTT
CASSQRWSTEAFF
>many|.|TRBV28|TRBJ2-5
TGTGCCAGCAGTCTACCCGGTTCAGCGACGGAGACCCAGTACTTC
CASSLPGSATETQYF
>.|.|TRBV29-1|TRBJ1-2
TGCAGCGTTGCCCTCGTGGGGGGGCGCGGCTATGGCTACACCTTC
CSVALVGGRGYGYTF
>many|.|TRBV28|TRBJ2-2
TGTGCCAGCACCCTCGATATAACCGGGGAGCTGTTTTTT
CASTLDITGELFF
>many|TRBD2|TRBV6-2/TRBV6-3|TRBJ2-1
TGTGCCAGCAGTTCCAACATAGGACTAGCGGGAGTTAATGAGCAGTTCTTC
CASSSNIGLAGVNEQFF
>few|.|TRBV20-1|TRBJ2-1
TGCAGTGCTAGGGGTTGGCGGAGCTCCTACAATGAGCAGTTCTTC
CSARGWRSSYNEQFF
>.|TRBD2|TRBV27|TRBJ2-1
TGTGCCAGCAGTCCACGACGGGGAGGGTATGCGCAGTTCTTC
CASSPRRGGYAQFF
>many|TRBD2|TRBV20-1|TRBJ2-7
TGCAGTGCTAGAGTAATGAGACTAGCGATCTACGAGCAGTACTTC
CSARVMRLAIYEQYF
>many|TRBD1|TRBV6-2/TRBV6-3|TRBJ2-1
TGTGCCAGCAGCACATACAGGGGCGACAATGAGCAGTTCTTC
CASSTYRGDNEQFF
>many|TRBD1|TRBV11-2|TRBJ1-4
TGTGCCAGCAGCCTTAGGACAGGGGGAAGAGAAAAACTGTTTTTT
CASSLRTGGREKLFF
>many|.|TRBV7-9|TRBJ2-7
TGTGCCAGCAGCTTAGGCGGCCGAGGACAGACCCTGATCTACGAGCAGTACTTC
CASSLGGRGQTLIYEQYF
>many|.|TRBV20-1|TRBJ2-5
TGCAGTGCTCTAGCTCCCCCTTGGGGGATCCAAGAGACCCAGTACTTC
CSALAPPWGIQETQYF
>many|.|TRBV30|TRBJ1-1
TGTGCCTGGAGTGTGAAAGGGTTGACTGAAGCTTTCTTT
CAWSVKGLTEAFF
>.|.|TRBV7-9|TRBJ2-7
TGTGCCAGCAGCTTAGATTCCGGGTACGAGCAGTACTTC
CASSLDSGYEQYF
>.|.|TRBV7-9|TRBJ2-1
TGTGCCAGCAGCTTAAATCCCGGTGGGGGAAATGAGCAGTTCTTC
CASSLNPGGGNEQFF
>many|.|TRBV20-1|TRBJ2-4
TGCAGTGCTATGGAGAACAGGGAAAACATTCAGTACTTC
CSAMENRENIQYF
>.|TRBD1|TRBV18|TRBJ2-7
TGTGCCAGCTCACCACAGGCGGGACAGGGAGGCTACGAGCAGTACTTC
CASSPQAGQGGYEQYF
>many|TRBD1|TRBV28|TRBJ2-1
TGTGCCAGCAGTTTATGGGGGACAGTACCAAATGAGCAGTTCTTC
CASSLWGTVPNEQFF
>few|TRBD1|TRBV5-4|TRBJ1-1
TGTGCCAGCATTCCCATCGGGGACAGGGTGGTGAACACTGAAGCTTTCTTT
CASIPIGDRVVNTEAFF
>.|TRBD2|TRBV5-1|TRBJ2-1
TGCGCCAGCAGCTGGGGACTAGCGGGAGGGCCTATTGAGCAGTTCTTC
CASSWGLAGGPIEQFF
>.|.|TRBV20-1|TRBJ1-1
TGCAGTGCTAGAGTGCAGGGTGGCACTGAAGCTTTCTTT
CSARVQGGTEAFF
>.|.|TRBV5-1|TRBJ1-6
TGTGCCAGCAGCTTGCAGCAGGGCCATAATTCACCCCTCCACTTT
CASSLQQGHNSPLHF
>many|TRBD1|TRBV7-2|TRBJ2-3
TGTGCCAGCAGCTTAGTGGGGACAGCCTACACAGATACGCAGTATTTT
CASSLVGTAYTDTQYF
>.|.|TRBV28|TRBJ2-7
TGTGCCAGCAGTTTCGCAGAGCCCTGCGAGCAGTACTTC
CASSFAEPCEQYF
>few|.|TRBV25-1|TRBJ1-4
TGTGCCAGCAGTGAGGGCTTAAAACTGTTTTTT
CASSEGLKLFF
>many|TRBD2|TRBV3-1|TRBJ2-1
TGTGCCAGCAGCCAAGATAAACGACTAGCGGGAGGAAGCAATGAGCAGTTCTTC
CASSQDKRLAGGSNEQFF
>many|.|TRBV29-1|TRBJ2-3
TGCAGCGTTAGGGGTGGAGCCAGCACAGATACGCAGTATTTT
CSVRGGASTDTQYF
>many|TRBD1|TRBV5-1|TRBJ1-6
TGCGCCAGCAGCTTGGCGGGACAGAATTCACCCCTCCACTTT
CASSLAGQNSPLHF
>many|.|TRBV7-2|TRBJ1-2
TGTGCCAGCAGCCGATTCTTGGACGTTGGCTACACCTTC
CASSRFLDVGYTF
>few|.|TRBV20-1|TRBJ2-1
TGCAGTGCCATATACAATGAGCAGTTCTTC
CSAIYNEQFF
>.|.|TRBV25-1|TRBJ1-2
TGTGCCAGCAGTCGGGGGGCACACTATGGCTACACCTTC
CASSRGAHYGYTF
>many|.|TRBV28|TRBJ2-7
TGTGCCAGCAGTTGGGGCGGCGCCTCCTACGAGCAGTACTTC
CASSWGGASYEQYF
>many|.|TRBV7-8|TRBJ2-7
TGTGCCAGCAGCCCGCATAGGGGGTCGCCCTACGAGCAGTACTTC
CASSPHRGSPYEQYF
>.|TRBD2|TRBV6-2/TRBV6-3|TRBJ2-1
TGTGCCAGCAGGTTGGGACTAAATGAGCAGTTCTTC
CASRLGLNEQFF
>.|.|TRBV4-3|TRBJ1-2
TGCGCCAGCAGCCAAGCAGAATCCTCGAACTATGGCTACACCTTC
CASSQAESSNYGYTF
>many|.|TRBV28|TRBJ1-3
TGTGCCAGCAGTCCGTTCATCGGGACCACTGGAAACACCATATATTTT
CASSPFIGTTGNTIYF